This T cell receptor beta chain was identified in a study of STAT5B mutations in CD4+ large granular lymphocyte leukemia. Study-wide findings and caveats: Around 25% of private leukemic clonotypes occurred rarely in other patients' non-leukemic repertoires.

This clone has a single count. The antigen remains undetermined. Different DNA sequences within this sample yield the same CDR3. Original data processing: A productive frequency of 2.59 x 10-5 was the lowest detectable. The protocol was immunoSEQ multiplex PCR, while the TCRdb copy is restricted to in-frame clones and leaves out a portion. V, J and clone size derive from that table, while D and trimming were established from the DNA sequence. Here the sample spans 30,000 to 40,000 clones, roughly three quarters being singletons. CDR3 length equals 11 residues. CDR1 and CDR2 from the germline V gene are SGHDT and YYEEEE. Deletions cut 4 bases from V and 3 bases from J, with 4 bases between.

The chain uses TRBV5-6 and TRBJ2-5; D unresolved. This TCR derives from a human donor in good health. Sequences were obtained from CD4+ T cells from blood buffy coats. CDR3 region: CASSLEETQYF. The CDR3 DNA reads TGTGCCAGCAGCCTGGAAGAGACCCAGTACTTC.